This T cell receptor beta chain was recorded in a study of human T cells and chemical hapten exposure. This clonotype was seen many times. Time point described: patch test 1, 2 weeks after DPC sensitization. Treatment of the sample: therapeutic diphenylcyclopropenone sensitization with weekly scalp DPC. TCRdb passed the RACE reads through MiXCR, listing each CDR3 protein once. The sample holds roughly 80,000 distinct CDR3 sequences, roughly 10% seen once. V was pared by 5 bases and J by 7 bases, with 20 bases between. This CDR3 has 15 residues. Per the germline V gene, CDR1 is PRHDT and CDR2 is FYEKMQ (reference sequence).

This material consisted of whole blood, taken in connection with sensitization to the hapten diphenylcyclopropenone (DPC). The source of this sequence is a woman aged 45-65 years with alopecia areata. Some clones in this sample may be carry-over from other donors' samples. V and J are TRBV13 and TRBJ1-2; D uncertain. For the CDR3, the DNA is TGTGCCAGCAGCGCCTGGACCGAGGGAGGTAGTGGCTACACCTTC. Encoded protein: CASSAWTEGGSGYTF.